What follows are 17 T cell receptor beta chains derived from one specimen sequenced in a study of neurological immune-mediated disorders. TCRdb independently ran MiXCR on the 5' RACE reads; one entry per CDR3 protein. Of tens of thousands of distinct CDR3 sequences listed, about 12% are singletons. The specimen was PBMCs. The receptors stem from a woman aged 55-69 years in good health.

Turning to this clonotype: A single base separates this from a much larger clone, so it may be a read error. This rearrangement joins TRBV5-1 to TRBJ2-5; possibly TRBD1 for D (7 bases). CDR3 size: 17 residues. The germline V gene has CDR1 SGHRS and CDR2 YFSETQ. V lost 1 base and J lost 4, with 20 bases in between. The CDR3 is CASSLTGVGGQGETQYF. The DNA for the CDR3 is TGCGCCAGCAGCTTGACGGGAGTAGGGGGCCAGGGAGAGACCCAGTACTTC. Variable domain in full (rest from reference TRBV5-1 and TRBJ2-5): KAGVTQTPRYLIKTRGQQVTLSCSPISGHRSVSWYQQTPGQGLQFLFEYFSETQRNKGNFPGRFSGRQFSNSRSEMNVSTLELGDSALYLCASSLTGVGGQGETQYFGPGTRLLVL.

This clonotype has ten or more counts. The chain links TRBV5-1 to TRBJ1-2; D is unclear. V gave up 1 base and J gave up 0 bases, with 7 bases separating them. The CDR3 is 14 amino acids. Germline CDR1 reads SGHRS; CDR2 reads YFSETQ. This CDR3 reads CASSLTASNYGYTF. DNA for the CDR3: TGCGCCAGCAGCTTGACAGCTTCTAACTATGGCTACACCTTC. Using reference TRBV5-1 and TRBJ1-2 for the parts outside the CDR3, the full variable domain is KAGVTQTPRYLIKTRGQQVTLSCSPISGHRSVSWYQQTPGQGLQFLFEYFSETQRNKGNFPGRFSGRQFSNSRSEMNVSTLELGDSALYLCASSLTASNYGYTFGSGTRLTVV.

Many counts were recorded for this clonotype. The V and J genes are TRBV5-1 and TRBJ2-3; 10 bases agree with TRBD2. CDR3 length: 15 amino acids. CDR1 and CDR2 (germline): SGHRS, YFSETQ. V lost 1 base and J lost 5; bases outside the gene matches: 4. The CDR3 DNA reads TGCGCCAGCAGCTTGCAGCGGGGGGGCATAGATACGCAGTATTTT. It codes for CASSLQRGGIDTQYF. The complete variable domain, with remaining parts taken from reference TRBV5-1 and TRBJ2-3, reads KAGVTQTPRYLIKTRGQQVTLSCSPISGHRSVSWYQQTPGQGLQFLFEYFSETQRNKGNFPGRFSGRQFSNSRSEMNVSTLELGDSALYLCASSLQRGGIDTQYFGPGTRLTVL.

This clonotype was observed many times. V gene TRBV12-3 or TRBV12-4 combines with J gene TRBJ1-3; D unclear. Trimming removed 5 bases from V and 0 bases from J, with 20 bases in between. CDR3 length: 18 amino acids. CDR3 loop: CASSPSYSTKTSGNTIYF. As DNA, the CDR3 is TGTGCCAGCAGTCCCTCCTATTCGACAAAAACCTCTGGAAACACCATATATTTT.

This clonotype showed up many times. DNA for the CDR3: TGTGCCAGCAGCTTAATAGGGGGCGGGAGCTACAATGAGCAGTTCTTC. It yields the protein CASSLIGGGSYNEQFF. The J gene is TRBJ2-1, the V gene TRBV7-3; possibly TRBD1 or TRBD2 for D (7 bases each). With 1 base removed from V and 3 bases from J, the gap between germline ends came to 13 bases. From germline, CDR1 is SGHTA and CDR2 FQGTGA. The CDR3 is made up of 16 amino acids. The variable domain in full, completed from reference TRBV7-3 and TRBJ2-1, reads GAGVSQTPSNKVTEKGKYVELRCDPISGHTALYWYRQSLGQGPEFLIYFQGTGAADDSGLPNDRFFAVRPEGSVSTLKIQRTERGDSAVYLCASSLIGGGSYNEQFFGPGTRLTVL.

This clonotype was observed at least ten times. J is TRBJ2-7 and V is TRBV4-3, with 8 bases lining up with TRBD1. V shed 1 base, J shed 2 bases, and the junction held 4 bases outside the gene matches. CDR1 and CDR2 from the germline V gene are LGHNA and YSLEER. The CDR3 extends over 15 amino acids. CDR3 nucleotides: TGCGCCAGCAGCCAAGGGTGGGACAGGACCTACGAGCAGTACTTC. Encoded protein: CASSQGWDRTYEQYF.

This clonotype was detected ten times or more. This chain links TRBV20-1 with TRBJ1-1; D possibly corresponds to TRBD1 (5 bases). The CDR3 totals 15 residues. V was trimmed by 0 bases and J by 5 bases, leaving 16 bases between them. Germline CDR1 is DFQATT and CDR2 is SNEGSKA (reference sequence). CDR3 nucleotide sequence: TGCAGTGCTAGAGATTCGGGCAGGGTAGAAACTGAAGCTTTCTTT. It yields the protein CSARDSGRVETEAFF.

This clonotype was observed a handful of times. This chain connects TRBV5-1 to TRBJ1-6; 8 bases are a match to TRBD1. The trim removed 0 bases at V and 5 bases at J, leaving 1 base unmatched. Germline V gene data show CDR1 as SGHRS and CDR2 as YFSETQ. This CDR3 comprises 15 residues. The DNA of the CDR3 is TGCGCCAGCAGCTTGGAGGGACAGGATAATTCACCCCTCCACTTT. It translates to CASSLEGQDNSPLHF.

The V call is TRBV12-3 or TRBV12-4, the J call TRBJ2-5; D uncertain. V was clipped by 1 base and J by 5 bases, with 14 bases between them. The CDR3 totals 15 residues. The CDR3, as DNA: TGTGCCAGCAGTTTAGAACTGCCGAAAAAGGAGACCCAGTACTTC. Encoded protein: CASSLELPKKETQYF.

There are many counts of this clonotype. V gene TRBV16 combines with J gene TRBJ1-2; D call uncertain. From germline, CDR1 is KGHSY and CDR2 FQNENV. Between the trimmed V and J ends, which lost 0 bases and 4 bases, there was a span of 3 bases. The CDR3 contains 12 residues. As DNA, the CDR3 is TGTGCCAGCAGCCAATCCACCTATGGCTACACCTTC. Its protein product is CASSQSTYGYTF.

Many counts were recorded for this clonotype. The genes are TRBV11-1 and TRBJ1-1; no firm D call. The CDR3 length is 13 residues. V was cut by 2 bases and J by 1 base, with 5 bases left in between. Germline CDR1 reads SGHAT; CDR2 reads FQDESV (reference sequence). For the CDR3, the DNA is TGTGCCAGCAGCTTATTCAGGAACACTGAAGCTTTCTTT. Translating gives CASSLFRNTEAFF.

This clonotype showed up many times. The chain couples TRBV27 to TRBJ2-1; TRBD1 matches 7 bases. In germline, CDR1 is MNHEY, CDR2 SMNVEV (reference sequence). Germline trimming cut 3 bases from V and 6 bases from J; bases unmatched to any gene: 11. The CDR3 has 16 residues. The CDR3 DNA reads TGTGCCAGCAGTTTGACAGGGCAGGGACGGTTCAATGAGCAGTTCTTC. This codes for CASSLTGQGRFNEQFF.

In this sample, this clonotype turned up many times. This chain joins TRBV15 and TRBJ2-5, with D perhaps TRBD1 or TRBD2 (5 bases each). V was cut by 6 bases and J by 5 bases, with 7 bases left in between. From germline, CDR1 is LNHNV and CDR2 YYDKDF (reference sequence). The CDR3 loop spans 11 amino acids. The CDR3 here is CATRGVETQYF. CDR3 coding DNA: TGTGCCACCAGGGGGGTTGAGACCCAGTACTTC.

This clonotype has just one count. V gene TRBV10-3 combines with J gene TRBJ1-6; TRBD1 matches at 7 bases. This CDR3 region has 14 residues. CDR1 and CDR2 (germline): ENHRY, SYGVKD. J lost 16 bases, V lost 6 bases, and 15 bases had no gene match. DNA for the CDR3: TGTGCCATCAGCGCCCAACGGACAGGATCAACACTCCACTTT. Protein: CAISAQRTGSTLHF.

In its sample, this clonotype was seen many times. J is TRBJ2-3 and V is TRBV5-1; the D is unclear. CDR1 and CDR2 from the germline V gene are SGHRS and YFSETQ. The CDR3 has 13 residues. Trimming left V 6 bases short and J 6 bases short, with 14 bases between. CDR3 nucleotide sequence: TGCGCCAGCAACCTTCTGAAAGGGGATACGCAGTATTTT. It yields the protein CASNLLKGDTQYF.

In its sample, this clonotype was seen many times. This sequence joins TRBV20-1 and TRBJ2-3; a possible D gene is TRBD2 (5 bases). Between the trimmed V and J ends, which lost 3 bases and 1 base, there was a span of 11 bases. Germline CDR1 DFQATT, CDR2 SNEGSKA (reference sequence). The length of the CDR3 is 14 residues. The CDR3: CSARSPGGTDTQYF. CDR3 DNA sequence: TGCAGTGCTAGGAGTCCCGGGGGCACAGATACGCAGTATTTT.

This clonotype was counted at least ten times. J is TRBJ2-3 and V is TRBV10-3; 10 nucleotides align to TRBD1. In germline, CDR1 is ENHRY, CDR2 SYGVKD. There are 17 residues in the CDR3. J was trimmed by 4 bases and V by 2 bases; bases with no gene match: 9. CDR3 loop: CAISEPPDRGEADTQYF. CDR3 in DNA: TGTGCCATCAGTGAGCCGCCGGACAGGGGGGAAGCAGATACGCAGTATTTT.